Shown below are 22 T cell receptor beta chains from a single sample sequenced in a study of glioma-infiltrating T cells. Amplification of TCR alpha and beta CDR3 regions from RNA used iRepertoire nested multiplex PCR. One entry per CDR3 protein, called by TCRdb with MiXCR from the multiplex PCR reads. The top ten hold 5% to 5.5% of the sample, which has some 160,000 distinct CDR3 sequences, around 42% seen once. Material for sequencing was glioma tissue, nonneoplastic brain tissue, or PBMCs (not recorded which). These TCRs come from a human donor with low-grade glioma or glioblastoma, undergoing nonglioma brain surgery, or in good health (not recorded which).

This clonotype was observed a handful of times. The chain joins TRBV29-1 to TRBJ2-3; no clear D gene. The germline V gene encodes CDR1 SQVTM and CDR2 ANQGSEA. Trimming cost V 3 bases and J 3 bases, with 7 bases left between them. The length of the CDR3 is 12 residues. The DNA for the CDR3 is TGCAGCGTTGATGAAGCTACAGATACGCAGTATTTT. Protein: CSVDEATDTQYF.

In regard to this clonotype: Its ends do not fully match the called genes, so a read error is possible. V and J are TRBV12-3 or TRBV12-4 and TRBJ1-5; D perhaps matches TRBD1 (5 bases). The CDR3 runs 16 residues. In nucleotides, the CDR3 is TGTGCCGGCAGTTTCGGGACGGGTACCTTCAATCAGCCCCAGCATTTT. Translating gives CAGSFGTGTFNQPQHF.

At least ten counts were recorded for this clonotype. The chain joins TRBV6-1 to TRBJ2-7; D not certain. Trimming pared 7 bases from V and 7 bases from J, leaving 11 bases between. Germline V gene lookup returns CDR1 MNHNS and CDR2 SASEGT. The CDR3 sequence is 11 residues long. CDR3 amino acids: CASTDGFEQYF. Here the CDR3 DNA reads TGTGCCAGCACCGATGGATTTGAGCAGTACTTC.

Details on this clonotype: Being one base from a much bigger clone, this may be a read error. Here the CDR3 omits its conserved ending phenylalanine or tryptophan, so a read error is the likely source. V usage is TRBV20-1 and J usage is TRBJ2-5, with TRBD2 identical over 8 bases. This CDR3 has 15 amino acids. CDR1 is DFQATT, CDR2 SNEGSKA, per germline (reference sequence). The J segment lost 4 bases and the V segment lost 6 bases, leaving 13 bases of the junction unmatched. The CDR3 protein is CSAPNVAGRSETQYY. The CDR3, as DNA: TGCAGTGCCCCTAACGTAGCGGGGAGGTCAGAGACCCAGTACTAC.

This clonotype was recorded a few times. The chain is built from TRBV2 and TRBJ1-2; 8 bases map to TRBD1. Germline assignment: CDR1 SNHLY and CDR2 FYNNEI. With 3 bases clipped from V and 4 bases from J, the junction kept 4 bases outside the gene matches. The CDR3 contains 14 residues. CDR3 region: CASSDRTGIYGYTF. The CDR3 bases are TGTGCCAGCAGTGACAGGACAGGGATCTATGGCTACACCTTC.

This clonotype was seen repeatedly, ten times or more. The chain links TRBV19 to TRBJ1-2; unclear D gene. This CDR3 has 12 residues. Germline CDR1 reads LNHDA; CDR2 reads SQIVND (reference sequence). Deletions cut 5 bases from V and 7 bases from J, with 11 bases between. CDR3: CASSVTLGGYTF. The CDR3 DNA reads as TGTGCCAGTAGTGTCACGTTGGGTGGCTACACCTTC.

This clonotype was seen ten or more times. The V and J genes are TRBV18 and TRBJ1-4, with D uncertain. Trimming pared 3 bases from V and 5 bases from J, leaving 7 bases between. CDR1 and CDR2 from the germline V gene are KGHSH and LQKENI. The CDR3 extends over 13 amino acids. The CDR3 DNA is TGTGCCAGCTCACCGGTAGGGAATGAAAAACTGTTTTTT. Its translation: CASSPVGNEKLFF.

The chain is built from TRBV3-1 and TRBJ2-3, with TRBD2 matching over 9 bases. With V trimmed by 6 bases and J by 4 bases, 2 bases remained unmatched. This CDR3 spans 13 amino acids. From germline, CDR1 is LGHDT and CDR2 YNNKEL (reference sequence). DNA for the CDR3: TGTGCCAGCAGAGCGGGAGGAGCAGATACGCAGTATTTT. Translated, it gives CASRAGGADTQYF.

This clonotype was observed at least ten times. The chain recombines TRBV3-1 with TRBJ2-7, with TRBD2 identical over 10 bases. V shed 4 bases, J shed 1 base, and the junction held 7 bases outside the gene matches. Germline V gene data show CDR1 as LGHDT and CDR2 as YNNKEL (reference sequence). This CDR3 has 16 residues. The CDR3 protein is CASSPRTSGLSYEQYF. The CDR3 nucleotides read TGTGCCAGCAGCCCCCGGACTAGCGGTTTATCCTACGAGCAGTACTTC.

The rearrangement uses TRBV24-1 and TRBJ2-3, with TRBD1 matching 7 bases. Germline V gene lookup returns CDR1 KGHDR and CDR2 SFDVKD. J lost 2 bases, V lost 2 bases, and 3 bases had no gene match. The CDR3 is made up of 15 amino acids. The DNA for the CDR3 is TGTGCCACCAGTGATTCGGGGACAGTCACAGATACGCAGTATTTT. Translation: CATSDSGTVTDTQYF.

For this clonotype: Being one base from a much bigger clone, this may be a read error. V usage is TRBV7-8 and J usage is TRBJ1-4; 7 bases are a match to TRBD1. Trimming at V came to 6 bases and at J to 1 base, leaving 8 bases not matched to a gene. Germline values: CDR1 SGHVS, CDR2 FQNEAQ. This CDR3 is 16 amino acids long. For the CDR3, the DNA is TGTGCCAGCAGAACTAATGACAGGGAAACTAATGAAAAACTGTTTTTT. This gives the protein CASRTNDRETNEKLFF. Full variable domain (rest looked up from reference TRBV7-8 and TRBJ1-4): GAGVSQSPRYKVAKRGQDVALRCDPISGHVSLFWYQQALGQGPEFLTYFQNEAQLDKSGLPSDRFFAERPEGSVSTLKIQRTQQEDSAVYLCASRTNDRETNEKLFFGSGTQLSVL.

The chain joins TRBV6-1 to TRBJ2-7; 10 bases agree with TRBD1. The CDR3 sequence is 16 residues long. The germline V gene has CDR1 MNHNS and CDR2 SASEGT. The V and J ends lost 5 bases and 3 bases, in that order; junction bases with no gene match: 10. CDR3 sequence (DNA): TGTGCCAGCAGTCCCCTAGACAGGGGGCTCAACTACGAGCAGTACTTC. Amino acids: CASSPLDRGLNYEQYF.

With regard to this clonotype: A much larger clone differs from this one at a single base, so this may be a read error. The rearrangement links TRBV28 to TRBJ2-3; D ambiguous. The CDR3 contains 17 residues. Germline-derived CDR1 and CDR2 are MDHEN and SYDVKM. Trimming stripped 2 bases from V and 7 bases from J, with 22 bases between. The CDR3: CASSLPSLPQESHTQYF. CDR3 coding DNA: TGTGCCAGCAGTTTACCGAGCCTCCCCCAGGAGAGCCATACGCAGTATTTT.

Many counts were recorded for this clonotype. The chain is built from TRBV7-8 and TRBJ1-1, with a weak D call TRBD1 (5 bases). This CDR3 is built from 16 residues. Germline V gene sequence: CDR1 SGHVS, CDR2 FQNEAQ. V was clipped by 5 bases and J by 1 base, with 17 bases between them. CDR3 nucleotides: TGTGCCAGCAGCCCCCGAGGCGGGACGTCGAACACTGAAGCTTTCTTT. Translation gives CASSPRGGTSNTEAFF.

The gene calls are TRBV2 and TRBJ2-7; TRBD1 matches at 7 bases. CDR1 is SNHLY, CDR2 FYNNEI, per germline. V shed 6 bases and J 0 bases; nucleotides not matched to a gene: 5. CDR3 size: 14 residues. As DNA, the CDR3 is TGTGCCAGCAGCGAGACAGGGACCTCCTACGAGCAGTACTTC. Translating gives CASSETGTSYEQYF.

This clonotype was seen repeatedly, ten times or more. The chain recombines TRBV6-1 with TRBJ2-1; 7 nucleotides line up with TRBD2. This CDR3 region has 15 residues. The ends lost 1 base at V and 4 bases at J; junction bases unmatched: 4. Germline CDR1 reads MNHNS; CDR2 reads SASEGT. The CDR3 region has the DNA TGTGCCAGCAGTGAAGACGGGACTACGTACAATGAGCAGTTCTTC. This gives the protein CASSEDGTTYNEQFF.

Worth noting for this clonotype: A much larger clone sits a single nucleotide away, making a read error possible. The CDR3 sequence: CATMGRGRFSNTEAFF. The CDR3 region has the DNA TGTGCCACCATGGGCAGGGGTAGGTTTTCGAACACTGAAGCTTTCTTT. The chain uses TRBV28 and TRBJ1-1, with a possible D match to TRBD1 (6 bases). This CDR3 region has 16 residues. CDR1 is MDHEN and CDR2 is SYDVKM in the germline V gene. V gave up 10 bases and J gave up 1 base, with 22 bases separating them.

This clonotype was picked up many times. This chain uses TRBV20-1 with TRBJ1-1; D call uncertain. The CDR3 runs 14 residues. Trimming stripped 3 bases from V and 5 bases from J, with 16 bases between. Germline assignment: CDR1 DFQATT and CDR2 SNEGSKA (reference sequence). Here the CDR3 reads CSASRSDTTTEAFF. The CDR3 DNA is TGCAGTGCTAGTCGGTCAGATACAACGACTGAAGCTTTCTTT.

This clonotype showed up many times. The chain joins TRBV28 to TRBJ1-2; TRBD1 aligns across 8 bases. Trimming at V came to 4 bases and at J to 6 bases, leaving 10 bases not matched to a gene. The germline V gene encodes CDR1 MDHEN and CDR2 SYDVKM. This CDR3 region has 15 residues. Here the CDR3 reads CASSSGAGGVDGYTF. The CDR3 DNA sequence: TGTGCCAGCAGTTCGGGGGCAGGGGGCGTTGATGGCTACACCTTC.

To note about this clonotype: One base away lies a much larger clone, so this may be a sequencing read error. The J gene is TRBJ2-7, the V gene TRBV28, with a tentative D call TRBD2 (6 bases). Trimming took off 7 bases at V and 2 bases at J, with 18 bases between the two ends. From germline, CDR1 is MDHEN and CDR2 SYDVKM. The CDR3 covers 15 residues. The CDR3 reads CASTSPDSGTYEQYF. The CDR3 DNA reads TGTGCCAGCACCTCCCCGGATAGCGGTACCTACGAGCAGTACTTC.

Concerning this clonotype itself: A much larger clone is a single base away; this may be a read error. The V gene is TRBV28, the J gene TRBJ2-5; 9 nucleotides align to TRBD2. The CDR3 is 16 amino acids. V was pared by 2 bases and J by 4 bases, with 8 bases of the junction left unmatched. The germline CDR1 and CDR2 sequences are MDHEN and SYDVKM. The CDR3 loop reads CASSLRSGSGGETQYF. The CDR3 coding sequence is TGTGCCAGCAGTTTACGTAGCGGGAGTGGGGGAGAGACCCAGTACTTC.

The sample holds a few counts of this clonotype. This rearrangement joins TRBV12-3 or TRBV12-4 to TRBJ2-1; D not certain. V shed 3 bases and J shed 5 bases, with 8 bases lying between them. This CDR3 has 13 residues. The CDR3 DNA is TGTGCCAGCAGTTTTCTCCGGGACAATGAGCAGTTCTTC. Its translation is CASSFLRDNEQFF.